This entry lists 2 T cell receptor beta chains sequenced from one sample in a study of shared clonotypes between healthy human individuals. Clones were sequenced by immunoSEQ multiplex PCR, and TCRdb holds only the in-frame ones, with some missing. The repertoire includes some 1.5 million clones, roughly 96% of them detected once, and roughly 1.2% sits in the top ten. Sequenced material: naive CD4+ T cells sorted from blood. Subset indicated: CD45RA+ positively selected. The receptors stem from a young man in good health.

As regards this clone: This may be a read error, as it is one base from a much larger clone. This chain links TRBV2 with TRBJ2-6; D is uncertain. The CDR3 is made up of 14 amino acids. Trimming removed 5 bases from V and 0 bases from J, with 5 bases in between. Germline V gene data show CDR1 as SNHLY and CDR2 as FYNNEI. CDR3 sequence reads: CASSQSSGANVLTF. CDR3 nucleotides: TGTGCCAGCAGTCAGAGCTCTGGGGCCAACGTCCTGACTTTC.

The gene calls are TRBV10-3 and TRBJ1-3, with TRBD1 matching over 7 bases. This CDR3 is 18 amino acids long. Losses at the gene ends were 3 bases for V and 4 bases for J; bases not matched to a gene: 15. Germline V gene sequence: CDR1 ENHRY, CDR2 SYGVKD. In DNA, the CDR3 is TGTGCCATCAGTGATAACTACTTGAGGGACAGCGGAGGAAACACCATATATTTT. Its protein product is CAISDNYLRDSGGNTIYF.